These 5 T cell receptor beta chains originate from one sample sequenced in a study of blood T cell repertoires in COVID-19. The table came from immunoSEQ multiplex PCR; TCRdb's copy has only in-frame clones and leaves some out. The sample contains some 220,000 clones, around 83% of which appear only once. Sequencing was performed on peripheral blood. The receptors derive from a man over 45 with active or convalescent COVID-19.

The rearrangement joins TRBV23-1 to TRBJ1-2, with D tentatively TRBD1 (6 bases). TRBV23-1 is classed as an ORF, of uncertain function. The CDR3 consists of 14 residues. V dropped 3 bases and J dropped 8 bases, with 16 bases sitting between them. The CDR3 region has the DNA TGCGCCAGCAGTCATTGTACAGGGATAAGGGGCTACACCTTC. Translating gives CASSHCTGIRGYTF.

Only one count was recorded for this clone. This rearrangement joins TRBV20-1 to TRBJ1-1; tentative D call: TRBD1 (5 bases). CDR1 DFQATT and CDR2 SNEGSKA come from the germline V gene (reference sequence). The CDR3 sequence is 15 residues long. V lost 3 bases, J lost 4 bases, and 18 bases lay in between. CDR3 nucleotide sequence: TGCAGTGCTAGTGCACAGGTTTCCTTGGGCACTGAAGCTTTCTTT. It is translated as CSASAQVSLGTEAFF.

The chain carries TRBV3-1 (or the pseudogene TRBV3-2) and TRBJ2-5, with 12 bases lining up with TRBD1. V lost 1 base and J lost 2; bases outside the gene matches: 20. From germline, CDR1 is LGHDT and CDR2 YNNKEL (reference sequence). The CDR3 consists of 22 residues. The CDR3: CASSQGWVRWGTGGLKQETQYF. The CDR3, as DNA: TGTGCCAGCAGCCAAGGCTGGGTCCGTTGGGGGACAGGGGGCTTGAAGCAAGAGACCCAGTACTTC.

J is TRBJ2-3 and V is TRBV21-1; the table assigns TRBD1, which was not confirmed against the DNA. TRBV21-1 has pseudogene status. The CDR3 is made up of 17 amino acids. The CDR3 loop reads CASSRGSKTGCTDTQYF. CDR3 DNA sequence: TGTGCCAGCAGCAGAGGGTCGAAGACAGGATGCACAGATACGCAGTATTTT.

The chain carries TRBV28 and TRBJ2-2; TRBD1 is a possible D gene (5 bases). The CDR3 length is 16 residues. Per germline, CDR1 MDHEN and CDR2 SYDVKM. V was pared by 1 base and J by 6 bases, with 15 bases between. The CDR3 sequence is CASSLSGQGRAGELFF. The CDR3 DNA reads TGTGCCAGCAGTTTATCTGGGCAGGGAAGGGCCGGGGAGCTGTTTTTT. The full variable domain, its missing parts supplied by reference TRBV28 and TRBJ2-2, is DVKVTQSSRYLVKRTGEKVFLECVQDMDHENMFWYRQDPGLGLRLIYFSYDVKMKEKGDIPEGYSVSREKKERFSLILESASTNQTSMYLCASSLSGQGRAGELFFGEGSRLTVL.